Below, one T cell receptor (beta chain) is given with its context. A junction boundary mismatches the germline segment, possibly from a read error. This record belongs to a study of blood T cells in healthy people across ages. The second PCR ran roughly 6 to 11 cycles with a sample-barcoded 5' primer and J-beta primers. TCRdb redid the calling of the 5' RACE reads with MiXCR, one entry per CDR3 protein. The table lists around 670,000 distinct CDR3 sequences, about 30% of them singletons, with 15% to 19% in the top ten. The germline V gene has CDR1 MNHNS and CDR2 SASEGT. This CDR3 has 13 residues. Sequenced sample: blood. The receptor was derived from a woman aged 80 or over in good health. This chain links TRBV6-1 with TRBJ1-2; TRBD1 is a possible D gene (5 bases). CDR3 DNA: TGTACCAGCCTGGGCAGGGTGGATGGCGGCTACACCTTC. Translated: CTSLGRVDGGYTF.